A selection of T cell receptor beta chains follows, all from one sample in a study of beta chain features in type 1 diabetes. Assay: immunoSEQ multiplex PCR; the TCRdb copy retains only in-frame clones and omits some. The sample lists 5,000 to 7,000 clones, roughly three quarters occurring once. The sequenced sample consisted of Tregs from blood. Source of these receptors: a man aged 18-30 years in good health. The CDR3 runs from the conserved cysteine through the conserved F or W. D genes are given only for firm matches. Expanded clones get a size class; other rows say once, few or many, or leave the size out.

D	V	J	size	DNA	CDR3
TRBD2	TRBV7-2	TRBJ2-3	NA	TGTGCCAGCAGCTTAGGCGGGGGGGCCCCAGATACGCAGTATTTT	CASSLGGGAPDTQYF
NA	TRBV7-2	TRBJ1-1	NA	TGTGCCAGCAGCTTAGCGGGGGCAGCACTAAACACTGAAGCTTTCTTT	CASSLAGAALNTEAFF
NA	TRBV30	TRBJ1-1	NA	TGTGCCGGAAACAGGGTCTCGAACACTGAAGCTTTCTTT	CAGNRVSNTEAFF
NA	TRBV30	TRBJ2-2	NA	TGTGCCTGGAGCCAGGGGGAGGCCGGGGAGCTGTTTTTT	CAWSQGEAGELFF
NA	TRBV30	TRBJ2-3	NA	TGTGCCTGGAGCAGGGGTTCCCTAACGGGAACGCAGTATTTT	CAWSRGSLTGTQYF
TRBD1	TRBV19	TRBJ1-2	NA	TGTGCCACCCAAAGGGGGACAGGGGCATGGGGCTACACCTTC	CATQRGTGAWGYTF
NA	TRBV7-2	TRBJ2-5	NA	TGTGCCAGCAGCCCCCCTCAAGAGACCCAGTACTTC	CASSPPQETQYF
TRBD1	TRBV13	TRBJ2-7	NA	TGTGCCAGCAGCCGGACAGGGCAATACGAGCAGTACTTC	CASSRTGQYEQYF
NA	TRBV7-2	TRBJ1-1	NA	TGTGCCAGCAGCCCACGCCCCATAGGAGGGTTGAACACTGAAGCTTTCTTT	CASSPRPIGGLNTEAFF
TRBD1	TRBV10-2	TRBJ2-7	NA	TGCGCCAGCAGAGAGGGGGCAGGAATTTGGTACGAGCAGTACTTC	CASREGAGIWYEQYF
TRBD1	TRBV7-9	TRBJ2-3	NA	TGTGCCAGCAGCCTAACCCAAGGACAGGGCGGCACAGATACGCAGTATTTT	CASSLTQGQGGTDTQYF
NA	TRBV4-1	TRBJ2-1	NA	TGCGCCAGCAGCCAAGATCCGGGCGGGGAGCAGTTCTTC	CASSQDPGGEQFF
NA	TRBV7-2	TRBJ1-2	NA	TGTGCCAGCAGCTTAGTTGGACAGCCTCGCGGCTACACCTTC	CASSLVGQPRGYTF
TRBD1	TRBV7-2	TRBJ2-7	NA	TGTGCCAGCAGCCGTCTAGGGGGCGTTGAGCAGTACTTC	CASSRLGGVEQYF
TRBD1	TRBV7-9	TRBJ1-5	NA	TGTGCCAGCAGCTTATTCCCAGGGGGTGTCAATCAGCCCCAGCATTTT	CASSLFPGGVNQPQHF
NA	TRBV7-2	TRBJ2-7	NA	TGTGCCAGCAGCTTAGTACAGGGTTCCTACGAGCAGTACTTC	CASSLVQGSYEQYF
TRBD1	TRBV5-1	TRBJ2-2	once	TGCGCCAGCAGCCGGGACAGCCCTAACACCGGGGAGCTGTTTTTT	CASSRDSPNTGELFF
TRBD2	TRBV7-2	TRBJ2-3	NA	TGTGCCAGCAGCTACCAGGGACTAGCGGGGCCTACAGATACGCAGTATTTT	CASSYQGLAGPTDTQYF
TRBD2	TRBV5-4	TRBJ2-1	NA	TGTGCCAGCAGCTTGCAGGCTAGCGGGGGCGATGAGCAGTTCTTC	CASSLQASGGDEQFF
NA	TRBV5-1	TRBJ2-1	NA	TGCGCCAGCAGCCCGACACCAGGGAACAATGAGCAGTTCTTC	CASSPTPGNNEQFF
NA	TRBV4-3	TRBJ1-6	NA	TGCGCCAGCAGCCAAGTGAACCTGAGGAGCTCCTATAATTCACCCCTCCACTTT	CASSQVNLRSSYNSPLHF
TRBD1	TRBV15	TRBJ1-2	NA	TGTGCCACCAGCCCAAGGACAGGGAACTATGGCTACACCTTC	CATSPRTGNYGYTF
NA	TRBV13	TRBJ2-7	few	TGTGCCAGCAGCCTGGGGGACTGGAGCTCCTACGAGCAGTACTTC	CASSLGDWSSYEQYF
NA	TRBV7-2	TRBJ2-7	few	TGTGCCAGCAGCATTAGTTCGGGGTCCTACGAGCAGTACTTC	CASSISSGSYEQYF
TRBD1	TRBV19	TRBJ1-2	NA	TGTGCCAGTAGTATCTTCGGGAGGGGGCCATTCTATGGCTACACCTTC	CASSIFGRGPFYGYTF
NA	TRBV7-2	TRBJ1-5	few	TGTGCCAGCAGCTTAGCGCGTCAGCCCCAGCATTTT	CASSLARQPQHF
NA	TRBV7-3	TRBJ2-3	NA	TGTGCCAGCAGCCTGGGACTCACCACAGATACGCAGTATTTT	CASSLGLTTDTQYF
TRBD1	TRBV5-1	TRBJ2-3	NA	TGCGCCAGCCTGTCCACAGGGGGCACAGATACGCAGTATTTT	CASLSTGGTDTQYF
NA	TRBV29-1	TRBJ1-4	NA	TGCAGCGTTGAAGACATGGAGACTAATGAAAAACTGTTTTTT	CSVEDMETNEKLFF
TRBD1	TRBV4-3	TRBJ2-3	NA	TGCGCCAGCAGCCAAGCCCCCGGGACAGGGGGCATCGTAAGGCAGTATTTT	CASSQAPGTGGIVRQYF
NA	TRBV30	TRBJ2-3	NA	TGTGCCTGGGGCCCTCGGGGCACAGATACGCAGTATTTT	CAWGPRGTDTQYF
TRBD1	TRBV7-6	TRBJ2-5	NA	TGTGCCAGCAGCCTAGGGACAGGGGGAGAGACCCAGTACTTC	CASSLGTGGETQYF
NA	TRBV7-2	TRBJ2-3	once	TGTGCCAGCAGCTTAGATTTGTACACAGATACGCAGTATTTT	CASSLDLYTDTQYF
NA	TRBV7-9	TRBJ2-1	NA	TGTGCCAGCAGCACCACACAGGGCAATGAGCAGTTCTTC	CASSTTQGNEQFF
NA	TRBV9	TRBJ2-2	once	TGTGCCAGCAGCGTAGGAGGCAGACCAAACACCGGGGAGCTGTTTTTT	CASSVGGRPNTGELFF
TRBD1	TRBV5-1	TRBJ1-1	NA	TGCGCCAGCAGCTTGGCGACAGGGTGGACTGAAGCTTTCTTT	CASSLATGWTEAFF
TRBD1	TRBV7-2	TRBJ2-7	NA	TGTGCCAGCAGCTCACAAGCCGGGACAGCCTACGAGCAGTACTTC	CASSSQAGTAYEQYF
NA	TRBV29-1	TRBJ2-3	NA	TGCAGCGCATCACAGGATACGCAGTATTTT	CSASQDTQYF
NA	TRBV19	TRBJ1-2	NA	TGTGCCAGTAGTATAGACATGGGACTGATCTATGGCTACACCTTC	CASSIDMGLIYGYTF
TRBD1	TRBV25-1	TRBJ1-2	NA	TGTGCCAGCAGTGAATATATAGGGGGACAGGGGAACTATGGCTACACCTTC	CASSEYIGGQGNYGYTF
NA	TRBV7-2	TRBJ1-6	NA	TGTGCCAGCAGCTTAGGCCATAGTCGCAATTCACCCCTCCACTTT	CASSLGHSRNSPLHF
NA	TRBV7-9	TRBJ1-3	NA	TGTGCCAGCAGCCTAGGTCACTTCTCTGGAAACACCATATATTTT	CASSLGHFSGNTIYF
TRBD1	TRBV18	TRBJ1-2	NA	TGTGCCAGCTCACCCGAACCGGGACAGCTCACCTATGGCTACACCTTC	CASSPEPGQLTYGYTF
TRBD1	TRBV4-3	TRBJ2-2	NA	TGCGCCAGCAGCCTCCGGGACAGGGGGTACCACGGGGAGCTGTTTTTT	CASSLRDRGYHGELFF
NA	TRBV20-1	TRBJ2-7	NA	TGCAGCGACAAGGACTCCCTCAAGCAGTACTTC	CSDKDSLKQYF
NA	TRBV6-1	TRBJ1-2	NA	TGTGCCAGCAGAAGAGTACTGGTCGACTATGGCTACACCTTC	CASRRVLVDYGYTF
TRBD2	TRBV7-2	TRBJ2-1	NA	TGTGCCAGCAGCTGGACTAGCGGGGGTTTCTACAATGAGCAGTTCTTC	CASSWTSGGFYNEQFF
TRBD2	TRBV5-6	TRBJ2-2	NA	TGTGCCAGCAGCACACTAGCGGGGGGGCCAGTCGGGGAGCTGTTTTTT	CASSTLAGGPVGELFF
TRBD2	TRBV6-1	TRBJ2-3	NA	TGTGCCAGCAGTGCCTTCACTAGCGGCGGCACAGATACGCAGTATTTT	CASSAFTSGGTDTQYF
NA	TRBV4-1	TRBJ1-3	once	TGCGCCAGCAGCCAAGAGGGACACCTCTCTGGAAACACCATATATTTT	CASSQEGHLSGNTIYF
TRBD2	TRBV7-6	TRBJ2-1	NA	TGTGCCAGCAGCCACGGGACTAGCGGGAGCAATGAGCAGTTCTTC	CASSHGTSGSNEQFF
NA	TRBV25-1	TRBJ2-3	NA	TGTGCCAGCAGTGCCTATACGCAGTATTTT	CASSAYTQYF
TRBD1	TRBV19	TRBJ2-2	NA	TGTGCCAGTAGCAAAGGGGACAGAGTTAACACCGGGGAGCTGTTTTTT	CASSKGDRVNTGELFF
TRBD1	TRBV6-5	TRBJ1-2	NA	TGTGCCAGCAGTTACGACAGGGGGAACTATGGCTACACCTTC	CASSYDRGNYGYTF